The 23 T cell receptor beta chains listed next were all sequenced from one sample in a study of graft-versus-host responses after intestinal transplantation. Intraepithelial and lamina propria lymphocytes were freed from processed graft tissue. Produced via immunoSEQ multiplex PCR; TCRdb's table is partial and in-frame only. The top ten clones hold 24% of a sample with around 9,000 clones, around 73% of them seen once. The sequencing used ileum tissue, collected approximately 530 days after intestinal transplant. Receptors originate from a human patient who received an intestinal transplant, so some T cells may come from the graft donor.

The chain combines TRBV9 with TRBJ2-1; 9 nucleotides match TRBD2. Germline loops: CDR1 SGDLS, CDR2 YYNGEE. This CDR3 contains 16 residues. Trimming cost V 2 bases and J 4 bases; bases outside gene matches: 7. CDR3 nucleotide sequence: TGTGCCAGCAGCGTTTCCGGGACTAGCTTGTACAATGAGCAGTTCTTC. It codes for CASSVSGTSLYNEQFF. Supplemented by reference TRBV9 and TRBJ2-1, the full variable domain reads DSGVTQTPKHLITATGQRVTLRCSPRSGDLSVYWYQQSLDQGLQFLIQYYNGEERAKGNILERFSAQQFPDLHSELNLSSLELGDSALYFCASSVSGTSLYNEQFFGPGTRLTVL.

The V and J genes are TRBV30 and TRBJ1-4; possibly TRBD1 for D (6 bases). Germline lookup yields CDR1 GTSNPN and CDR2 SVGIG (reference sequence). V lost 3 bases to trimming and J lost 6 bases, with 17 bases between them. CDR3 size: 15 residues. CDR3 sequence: CAWSPLGGPDEKLFF. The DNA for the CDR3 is TGTGCCTGGAGCCCCCTCGGGGGCCCGGATGAAAAACTGTTTTTT.

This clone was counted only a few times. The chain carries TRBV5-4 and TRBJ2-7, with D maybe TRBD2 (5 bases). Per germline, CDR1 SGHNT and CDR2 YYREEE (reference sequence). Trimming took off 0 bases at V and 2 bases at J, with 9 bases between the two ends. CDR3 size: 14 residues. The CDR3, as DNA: TGTGCCAGCAGCTTGGGTGCGGGTCCCTACGAGCAGTACTTC. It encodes CASSLGAGPYEQYF.

The DNA of the CDR3 is TGTGCCAGCAGCTTGGGCCCGGGTCAGCACTCTGGAAACACCATATATTTT. Translated: CASSLGPGQHSGNTIYF. The chain carries TRBV5-4 and TRBJ1-3; D is ambiguous. Germline CDR1 SGHNT, CDR2 YYREEE (reference sequence). V was pared by 0 bases and J by 0 bases, with 13 bases between. The CDR3 sequence is 17 residues long.

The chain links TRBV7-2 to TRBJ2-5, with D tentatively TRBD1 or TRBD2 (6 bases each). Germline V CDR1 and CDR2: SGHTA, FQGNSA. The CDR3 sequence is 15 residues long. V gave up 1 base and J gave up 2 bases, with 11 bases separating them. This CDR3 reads CASSLEGGGQETQYF. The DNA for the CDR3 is TGTGCCAGCAGCTTAGAAGGAGGGGGACAAGAGACCCAGTACTTC.

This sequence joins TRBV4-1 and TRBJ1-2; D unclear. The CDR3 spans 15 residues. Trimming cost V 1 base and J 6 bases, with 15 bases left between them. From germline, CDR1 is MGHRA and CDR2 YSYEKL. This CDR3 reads CASSQVGNPGHGYTF. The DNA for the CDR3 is TGCGCCAGCAGCCAAGTTGGCAACCCCGGACATGGCTACACCTTC.

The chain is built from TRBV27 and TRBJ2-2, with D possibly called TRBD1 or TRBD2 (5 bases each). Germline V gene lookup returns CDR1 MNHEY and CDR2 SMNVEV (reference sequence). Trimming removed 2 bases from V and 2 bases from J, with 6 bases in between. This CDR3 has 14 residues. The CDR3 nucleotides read TGTGCCAGCAGTTTACGGGGCAACACCGGGGAGCTGTTTTTT. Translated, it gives CASSLRGNTGELFF.

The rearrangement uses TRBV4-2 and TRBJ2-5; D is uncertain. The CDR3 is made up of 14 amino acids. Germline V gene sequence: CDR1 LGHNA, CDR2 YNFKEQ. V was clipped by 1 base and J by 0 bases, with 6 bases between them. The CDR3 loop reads CASSQGNNQETQYF. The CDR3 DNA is TGTGCCAGCAGCCAAGGCAACAACCAAGAGACCCAGTACTTC.

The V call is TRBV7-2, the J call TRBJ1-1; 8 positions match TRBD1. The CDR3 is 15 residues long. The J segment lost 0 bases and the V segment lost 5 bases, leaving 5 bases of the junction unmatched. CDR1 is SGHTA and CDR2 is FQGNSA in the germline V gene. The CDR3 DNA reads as TGTGCCAGCAGCACCTGGACAGGGATGAACACTGAAGCTTTCTTT. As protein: CASSTWTGMNTEAFF.

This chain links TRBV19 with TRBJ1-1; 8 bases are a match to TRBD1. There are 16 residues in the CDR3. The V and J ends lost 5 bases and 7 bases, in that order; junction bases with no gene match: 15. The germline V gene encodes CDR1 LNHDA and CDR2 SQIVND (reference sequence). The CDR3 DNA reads TGTGCCAGTAGTCCGAAAGTCCGGGACAGGCACCTTGAAGCTTTCTTT. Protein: CASSPKVRDRHLEAFF. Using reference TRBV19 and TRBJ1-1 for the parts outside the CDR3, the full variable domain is DGGITQSPKYLFRKEGQNVTLSCEQNLNHDAMYWYRQDPGQGLRLIYYSQIVNDFQKGDIAEGYSVSREKKESFPLTVTSAQKNPTAFYLCASSPKVRDRHLEAFFGQGTRLTVV.

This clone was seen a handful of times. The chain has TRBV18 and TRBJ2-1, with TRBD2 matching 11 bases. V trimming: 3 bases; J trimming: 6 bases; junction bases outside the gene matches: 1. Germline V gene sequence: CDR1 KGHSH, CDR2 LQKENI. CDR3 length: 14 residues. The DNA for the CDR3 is TGTGCCAGCTCACCCCTAGCGGGAGGCAATGAGCAGTTCTTC. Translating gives CASSPLAGGNEQFF.

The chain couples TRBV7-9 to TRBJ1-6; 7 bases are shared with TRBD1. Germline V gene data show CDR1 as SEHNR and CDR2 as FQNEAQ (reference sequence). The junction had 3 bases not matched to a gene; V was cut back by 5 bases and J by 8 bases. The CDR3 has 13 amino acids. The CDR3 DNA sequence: TGTGCCAGCAGCCCACAGGGGTATTCACCCCTCCACTTT. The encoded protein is CASSPQGYSPLHF. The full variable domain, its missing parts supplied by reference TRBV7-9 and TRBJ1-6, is DTGVSQNPRHKITKRGQNVTFRCDPISEHNRLYWYRQTLGQGPEFLTYFQNEAQLEKSRLLSDRFSAERPKGSFSTLEIQRTEQGDSAMYLCASSPQGYSPLHFGNGTRLTVT.

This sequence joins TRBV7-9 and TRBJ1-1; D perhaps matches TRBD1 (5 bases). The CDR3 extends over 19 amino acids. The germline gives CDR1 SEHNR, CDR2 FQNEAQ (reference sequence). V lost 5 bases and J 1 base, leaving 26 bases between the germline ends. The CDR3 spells CASSISAGTGLLENTEAFF. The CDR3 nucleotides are TGTGCCAGCAGCATCAGCGCCGGGACCGGGTTGTTGGAGAACACTGAAGCTTTCTTT.

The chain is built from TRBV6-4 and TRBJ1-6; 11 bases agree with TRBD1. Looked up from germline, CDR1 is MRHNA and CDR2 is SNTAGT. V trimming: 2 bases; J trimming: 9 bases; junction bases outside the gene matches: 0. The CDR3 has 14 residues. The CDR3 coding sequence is TGTGCCAGCAGTGACGGACAGGGGGCTTCACCCCTCCACTTT. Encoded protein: CASSDGQGASPLHF.

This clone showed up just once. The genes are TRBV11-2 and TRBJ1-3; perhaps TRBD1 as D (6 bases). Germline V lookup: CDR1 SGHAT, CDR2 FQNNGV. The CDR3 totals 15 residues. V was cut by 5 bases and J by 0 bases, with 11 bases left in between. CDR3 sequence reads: CASSLRGGSGNTIYF. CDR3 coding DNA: TGTGCCAGCAGCCTCAGGGGAGGCTCTGGAAACACCATATATTTT.

This chain's CDR3 is CASSPREGTDTQYF. The DNA for the CDR3 is TGTGCCAGCAGTCCCCGGGAGGGAACAGATACGCAGTATTTT. The rearrangement links TRBV6-7 to TRBJ2-3; 8 nucleotides match TRBD2. TRBV6-7 is reported as an ORF; its role is uncertain. Germline trimming cut 5 bases from V and 3 bases from J; bases unmatched to any gene: 4. This CDR3 contains 14 residues.

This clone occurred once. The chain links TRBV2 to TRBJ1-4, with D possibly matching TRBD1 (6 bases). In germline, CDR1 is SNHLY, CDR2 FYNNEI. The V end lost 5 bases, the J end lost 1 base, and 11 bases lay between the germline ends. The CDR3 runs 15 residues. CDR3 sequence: CASSSTGRTNEKLFF. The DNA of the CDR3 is TGTGCCAGCAGTTCAACAGGGCGAACTAATGAAAAACTGTTTTTT.

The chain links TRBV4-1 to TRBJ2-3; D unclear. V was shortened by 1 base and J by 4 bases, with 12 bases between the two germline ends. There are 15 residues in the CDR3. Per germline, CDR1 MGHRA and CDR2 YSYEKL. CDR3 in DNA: TGCGCCAGCAGCCAAGGAGCCAGTGACGCAGATACGCAGTATTTT. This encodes CASSQGASDADTQYF.

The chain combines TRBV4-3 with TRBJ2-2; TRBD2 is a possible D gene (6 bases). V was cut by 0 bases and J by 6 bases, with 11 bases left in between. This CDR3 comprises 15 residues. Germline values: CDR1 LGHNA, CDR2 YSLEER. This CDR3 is CASSQETRPSGELFF. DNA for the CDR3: TGCGCCAGCAGCCAAGAGACTAGACCCTCCGGGGAGCTGTTTTTT.

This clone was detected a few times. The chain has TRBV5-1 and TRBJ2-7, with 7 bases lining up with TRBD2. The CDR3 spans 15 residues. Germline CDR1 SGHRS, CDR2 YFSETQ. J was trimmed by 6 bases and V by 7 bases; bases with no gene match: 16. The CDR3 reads CASGATQVPGGEQYF. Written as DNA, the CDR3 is TGCGCCAGCGGCGCCACACAGGTCCCGGGGGGCGAGCAGTACTTC.

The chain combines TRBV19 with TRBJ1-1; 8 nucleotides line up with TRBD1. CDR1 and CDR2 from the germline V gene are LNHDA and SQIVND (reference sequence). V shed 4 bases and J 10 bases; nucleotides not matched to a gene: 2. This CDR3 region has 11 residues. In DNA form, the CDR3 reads TGTGCCAGTAGTACCGGACAGGGAGCTTTCTTT. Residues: CASSTGQGAFF.

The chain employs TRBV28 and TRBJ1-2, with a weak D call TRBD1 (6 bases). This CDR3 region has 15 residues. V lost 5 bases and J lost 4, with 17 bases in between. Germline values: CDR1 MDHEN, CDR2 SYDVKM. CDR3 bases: TGTGCCAGCAGTCCTCCAGGGGCGAGGGCCTATGGCTACACCTTC. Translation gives CASSPPGARAYGYTF.

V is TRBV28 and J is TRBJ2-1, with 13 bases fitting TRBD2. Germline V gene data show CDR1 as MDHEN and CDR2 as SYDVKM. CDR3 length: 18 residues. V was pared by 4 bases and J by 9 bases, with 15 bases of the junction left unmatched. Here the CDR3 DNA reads TGTGCCAGCAGTTCCCAAATCTTACTAGCGGGAGGGAGGAGTGAGCAGTTCTTC. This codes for CASSSQILLAGGRSEQFF.